The source of this T cell receptor beta chain is a study of shared clonotypes between healthy human individuals. General study results and limits: It was the non-shared clonotypes that had lower generation probabilities than clonotypes shared by all four donors.

Per germline, CDR1 SGHRS and CDR2 YFSETQ. The CDR3 spans 15 residues. V shed 4 bases and J 3 bases; nucleotides not matched to a gene: 8. About this clone: Its antigen is still unknown.

Sequencing was performed with immunoSEQ multiplex PCR; in TCRdb, only in-frame clones are kept and a portion is missing. The repertoire holds approximately 320,000 clones, with 74% as singletons. The rearrangement links TRBV5-1 to TRBJ2-7, with TRBD1 matching 9 bases. This sequence was found in a man aged 25 to 45 in good health. The sample comprised memory CD4+ T cells sorted from blood. Subset denoted: CD45RA-negative fraction. The CDR3 bases are TGCGCCAGCAGCATAACCCTGGGACAGGGCTACGAGCAGTACTTC. It translates to CASSITLGQGYEQYF.